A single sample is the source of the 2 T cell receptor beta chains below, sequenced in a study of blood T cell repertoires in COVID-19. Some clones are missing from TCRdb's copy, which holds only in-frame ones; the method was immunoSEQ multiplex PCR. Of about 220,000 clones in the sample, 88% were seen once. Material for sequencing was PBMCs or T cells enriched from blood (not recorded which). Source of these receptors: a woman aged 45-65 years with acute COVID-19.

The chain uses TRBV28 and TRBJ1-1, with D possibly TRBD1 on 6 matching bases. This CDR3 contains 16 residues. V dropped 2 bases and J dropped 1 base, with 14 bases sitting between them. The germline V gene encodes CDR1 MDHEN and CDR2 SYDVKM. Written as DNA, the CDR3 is TGTGCCAGCAGTTTAAGTGGCTGGGGGCGGAACACTGAAGCTTTCTTT. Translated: CASSLSGWGRNTEAFF.

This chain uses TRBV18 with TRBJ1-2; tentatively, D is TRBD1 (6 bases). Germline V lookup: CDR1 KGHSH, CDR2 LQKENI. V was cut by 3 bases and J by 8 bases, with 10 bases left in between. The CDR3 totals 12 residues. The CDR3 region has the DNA TGTGCCAGCTCACCCCAGGGGCGCGGCTACACCTTC. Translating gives CASSPQGRGYTF.